This T cell receptor beta chain was recovered during a study of blood T cells in healthy people across ages. PCR was performed a second time for roughly 6 to 12 cycles using a sample-barcoded 5' primer and a J-beta primer mix. MiXCR was run by TCRdb on the 5' RACE reads, yielding one entry per CDR3 protein. The sample holds 750,000 or so distinct CDR3 sequences, 20% to 25% seen once. The same data also went into a second study, on T cells of mothers and their children.

The TCR comes from a boy aged 5-17 years in good health. The material sequenced was blood.

The CDR3 loop reads CSARAPLGTDTQYF. CDR3 in DNA: TGCAGTGCTAGAGCCCCGCTGGGGACAGATACGCAGTATTTT. This chain joins TRBV20-1 and TRBJ2-3, with D hard to call. The CDR3 spans 14 residues. Between the trimmed V and J ends, which lost 1 base and 3 bases, there was a span of 11 bases. The V gene's germline CDR1 is DFQATT and CDR2 SNEGSKA (reference sequence).